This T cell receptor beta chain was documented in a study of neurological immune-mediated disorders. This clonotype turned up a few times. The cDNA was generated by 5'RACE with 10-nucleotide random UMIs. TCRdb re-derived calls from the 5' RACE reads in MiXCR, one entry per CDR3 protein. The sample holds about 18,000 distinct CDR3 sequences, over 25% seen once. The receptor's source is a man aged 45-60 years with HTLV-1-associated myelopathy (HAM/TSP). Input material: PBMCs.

This CDR3 is CSARRNSGVSYEQYF. Here the CDR3 DNA reads TGCAGTGCTAGAAGGAATAGCGGGGTCTCCTACGAGCAGTACTTC. This chain uses TRBV20-1 with TRBJ2-7; 8 positions agree with TRBD2. The CDR3 is 15 amino acids. The trim removed 2 bases at V and 0 bases at J, leaving 6 bases unmatched. Germline V gives CDR1 DFQATT, CDR2 SNEGSKA (reference sequence).